This T cell receptor beta chain was obtained from a study of shared clonotypes between healthy human individuals. Whole-study results and caveats: Represented diversity, genetic and exposure-history alike, was limited by few donors. Non-shared clonotypes had lower generation probabilities than those shared by all four donors.

The CDR3 runs to 16 residues. Trimming removed 5 bases from V and 3 bases from J; junction bases left unmatched: 12. From germline, CDR1 is MNHEY and CDR2 SMNVEV (reference sequence). Produced via immunoSEQ multiplex PCR; TCRdb's table is partial and in-frame only. The repertoire consists of around 700,000 clones, with roughly 70% occurring once and the leading ten covering over 1.5%. As concerns this clone: Its antigen remains unidentified.

Sequencing was carried out using memory CD4+ T cells sorted from blood. Subset meaning: CD45RA-negative fraction. This chain uses TRBV27 with TRBJ2-7; 8 bases align to TRBD1. The sequence was collected from a woman between 25 and 40 years old in good health. The CDR3 nucleotides are TGTGCCAGCAGTGGAGTTGCAGGGGGCCGGGGCTACGAGCAGTACTTC. Its protein is CASSGVAGGRGYEQYF.